This entry lists 29 T cell receptor beta chains sequenced from one sample in a study of T cells in Graves' hyperthyroidism and ophthalmopathy (dated by TCRdb to between 2017 and 2020). Receptor libraries were prepared by multiplex PCR. For sequencing, an Illumina HiSeq 2000 was employed. The TCR beta CDR3 regions were amplified from the RNA transcripts. The TCR CDR3 was subjected to a first round of RT-PCR using the HTBI primer set and the Qiagen OneStep RT-PCR kit. TCRdb reprocessed the public reads (quality trimming at Q25 with fastp, clone calling with MiXCR) and kept in-frame beta chains. Each record represents a unique CDR3 protein, reported with the most common genes and DNA among its rows. For this sample there are 450,000 to 700,000 distinct CDR3 sequences; more than 45% appear just once. The top ten hold around 7.7% of the sample. Material: peripheral blood or thyroid tissue (not recorded which). These receptor sequences come from a woman aged 18-29 years with Graves' hyperthyroidism.

The rearrangement uses TRBV7-2 and TRBJ2-7, with D possibly being TRBD1 (6 bases). This CDR3 comprises 13 residues. The V end lost 6 bases, the J end lost 2 bases, and 11 bases lay between the germline ends. The V gene's germline CDR1 is SGHTA and CDR2 FQGNSA. The CDR3 DNA follows: TGTGCCAGCAGGACAGGTACGCCCTACGAGCAGTACTTC. Residues: CASRTGTPYEQYF. Variable domain in full (rest from reference TRBV7-2 and TRBJ2-7): GAGVSQSPSNKVTEKGKDVELRCDPISGHTALYWYRQSLGQGLEFLIYFQGNSAPDKSGLPSDRFSAERTGGSVSTLTIQRTQQEDSAVYLCASRTGTPYEQYFGPGTRLTVT.

This clonotype was observed many times. The rearrangement links TRBV3-1 to TRBJ1-2, with 11 bases fitting TRBD1. The ends lost 2 bases at V and 8 bases at J; junction bases unmatched: 7. The CDR3 totals 15 residues. Germline V lookup: CDR1 LGHDT, CDR2 YNNKEL (reference sequence). The CDR3 sequence is CASSQRTGGTEGYTF. In DNA form, the CDR3 reads TGTGCCAGCAGCCAACGGACAGGGGGCACTGAGGGCTACACCTTC.

The V and J genes are TRBV7-9 and TRBJ1-1, with D possibly TRBD1 on 6 matching bases. Germline V CDR1 and CDR2: SEHNR, FQNEAQ (reference sequence). The V end lost 5 bases, the J end lost 5 bases, and 15 bases lay between the germline ends. The CDR3 is 14 residues long. CDR3 in amino acids: CASSLDRLGTEAFF. In DNA, the CDR3 is TGTGCCAGCAGCCTCGACAGGCTGGGGACTGAAGCTTTCTTT.

The V and J genes are TRBV5-1 and TRBJ1-5, with TRBD1 identical over 12 bases. This CDR3 region has 19 residues. Germline CDR1 reads SGHRS; CDR2 reads YFSETQ. V trimming: 2 bases; J trimming: 2 bases; junction bases outside the gene matches: 11. The CDR3 DNA reads as TGCGCCAGCAGCTTAGGACTAGCGGGACAGGGGGCCGGCAATCAGCCCCAGCATTTT. Translated, it gives CASSLGLAGQGAGNQPQHF.

The chain recombines TRBV2 with TRBJ2-7; possible D gene TRBD2, 7 bases. Germline CDR1 SNHLY, CDR2 FYNNEI. The CDR3 covers 14 residues. Trimming took 2 bases from V and 4 from J, leaving 12 bases between them. CDR3 region: CASSEWGRGYEQYF. The CDR3 nucleotides are TGTGCCAGCAGTGAATGGGGGCGGGGGTACGAGCAGTACTTC. The whole variable domain, filled in from reference TRBV2 and TRBJ2-7, reads EPEVTQTPSHQVTQMGQEVILRCVPISNHLYFYWYRQILGQKVEFLVSFYNNEISEKSEIFDDQFSVERPDGSNFTLKIRSTKLEDSAMYFCASSEWGRGYEQYFGPGTRLTVT.

This clonotype was observed a few times. This chain joins TRBV4-1 and TRBJ2-7; D possibly corresponds to TRBD2 (6 bases). Germline V lookup: CDR1 MGHRA, CDR2 YSYEKL. CDR3 length: 13 amino acids. Trimming left V 4 bases short and J 3 bases short, with 10 bases between. CDR3 residues: CASSPGEVYEQYF. CDR3 DNA sequence: TGCGCCAGCAGCCCGGGGGAGGTCTACGAGCAGTACTTC.

Ten or more counts support this clonotype. The genes are TRBV12-3 or TRBV12-4 and TRBJ2-5, with 7 bases identical to TRBD1. The V and J ends lost 6 bases and 1 base, in that order; junction bases with no gene match: 5. This CDR3 region has 14 residues. The CDR3 region has the DNA TGTGCCAGCAGAGCTACAGGGGCCCAAGAGACCCAGTACTTC. As protein: CASRATGAQETQYF.

Many counts were recorded for this clonotype. The chain recombines TRBV15 with TRBJ2-5; 9 bases are a match to TRBD1. With V trimmed by 0 bases and J by 4 bases, 3 bases remained unmatched. This CDR3 is 15 amino acids long. Germline values: CDR1 LNHNV, CDR2 YYDKDF (reference sequence). The CDR3 loop is CATSRDRGQGETQYF. For the CDR3, the DNA is TGTGCCACCAGCAGAGATAGGGGACAGGGAGAGACCCAGTACTTC.

This clonotype showed up just a few times. V usage is TRBV7-3 and J usage is TRBJ2-1; no clear D gene. Germline V lookup: CDR1 SGHTA, CDR2 FQGTGA. Trimming pared 5 bases from V and 0 bases from J, leaving 8 bases between. CDR3 size: 14 residues. CDR3 residues: CASSPAGSYNEQFF. The CDR3 region has the DNA TGTGCCAGCAGCCCAGCCGGCTCCTACAATGAGCAGTTCTTC. The whole variable domain, filled in from reference TRBV7-3 and TRBJ2-1, reads GAGVSQTPSNKVTEKGKYVELRCDPISGHTALYWYRQSLGQGPEFLIYFQGTGAADDSGLPNDRFFAVRPEGSVSTLKIQRTERGDSAVYLCASSPAGSYNEQFFGPGTRLTVL.

This clonotype occurred many times. The V call is TRBV6-2 or TRBV6-3, the J call TRBJ2-6; D unclear. Trimming left V 2 bases short and J 1 base short, with 15 bases between. The germline V gene has CDR1 MNHEY and CDR2 SVGEGT. The CDR3 sequence is 18 residues long. The CDR3 protein is CASSYEWGSQSGANVLTF. The CDR3 DNA is TGTGCCAGCAGTTACGAATGGGGTAGCCAATCTGGGGCCAACGTCCTGACTTTC.

The chain is built from TRBV27 and TRBJ1-1, with D unresolved. This CDR3 is built from 15 residues. V lost 1 base and J 1 base, leaving 10 bases between the germline ends. Germline CDR1 MNHEY, CDR2 SMNVEV (reference sequence). The CDR3 nucleotides read TGTGCCAGCAGTTTATTTACGGGAAGGAACACTGAAGCTTTCTTT. Translation: CASSLFTGRNTEAFF.

This chain uses TRBV10-3 with TRBJ1-1; D is possibly TRBD1 (6 bases). CDR3 length equals 16 residues. Trimming removed 6 bases from V and 1 base from J, with 18 bases in between. Looked up from germline, CDR1 is ENHRY and CDR2 is SYGVKD. For the CDR3, the DNA is TGTGCCATCAGCGGGGTCCAGGGGCAGCCGAACACTGAAGCTTTCTTT. It encodes CAISGVQGQPNTEAFF.

This clonotype occurred many times. This chain links TRBV5-1 with TRBJ1-4; D is perhaps TRBD1 (5 bases). Germline V lookup: CDR1 SGHRS, CDR2 YFSETQ. The V gene lost 0 bases and the J gene lost 5 bases, with 11 bases spanning the gap. This CDR3 is built from 15 residues. The CDR3 DNA reads TGCGCCAGCAGCTTGGGTGCTCGGGGGAATGAAAAACTGTTTTTT. As protein: CASSLGARGNEKLFF. The variable domain in full, completed from reference TRBV5-1 and TRBJ1-4, reads KAGVTQTPRYLIKTRGQQVTLSCSPISGHRSVSWYQQTPGQGLQFLFEYFSETQRNKGNFPGRFSGRQFSNSRSEMNVSTLELGDSALYLCASSLGARGNEKLFFGSGTQLSVL.

V usage is TRBV2 and J usage is TRBJ2-7; D assignment may be TRBD1 or TRBD2 (5 bases each). Germline assignment: CDR1 SNHLY and CDR2 FYNNEI. The CDR3 consists of 10 residues. Trimming shortened V by 10 bases and J by 5 bases, and 9 bases separated the two germline ends. CDR3 loop: CATVGDEQYF. The CDR3 coding sequence is TGTGCCACAGTGGGGGACGAGCAGTACTTC.

This clonotype was detected many times. The rearrangement joins TRBV2 to TRBJ1-6, with 7 bases fitting TRBD1. The J segment lost 8 bases and the V segment lost 6 bases, leaving 4 bases of the junction unmatched. CDR1 is SNHLY and CDR2 is FYNNEI in the germline V gene. This CDR3 is 13 amino acids long. This CDR3 is CASRTGRDSPLHF. The CDR3 region has the DNA TGTGCCAGCAGGACAGGGAGGGATTCACCCCTCCACTTT.

This clonotype was picked up many times. The chain combines TRBV27 with TRBJ1-1; a weak D match, TRBD1 (5 bases). The CDR3 sequence is 12 residues long. Trimming removed 8 bases at V and 2 bases at J, with 9 bases between. Germline CDR1 and CDR2: MNHEY and SMNVEV (reference sequence). CDR3 DNA: TGTGCCAGCTGGACAACCAACACTGAAGCTTTCTTT. It specifies CASWTTNTEAFF.

This clonotype was seen many times. The chain has TRBV2 and TRBJ1-1; no definite D call. The CDR3 is made up of 11 amino acids. The ends were cut back, 7 bases at V and 1 base at J, with 4 bases in the middle. From germline, CDR1 is SNHLY and CDR2 FYNNEI. The CDR3 region has the DNA TGTGCCAGCATAGGGAACACTGAAGCTTTCTTT. It translates to CASIGNTEAFF.

This clonotype appeared many times. The genes are TRBV24-1 and TRBJ2-2; 11 nucleotides line up with TRBD1. The CDR3 length is 17 residues. Losses at the gene ends were 4 bases for V and 6 bases for J; bases not matched to a gene: 9. Germline V lookup: CDR1 KGHDR, CDR2 SFDVKD. The CDR3 nucleotides are TGTGCCACCAGTGACCGGACAGGGGGCGATCGGTCCGGGGAGCTGTTTTTT. Protein sequence: CATSDRTGGDRSGELFF.

V gene TRBV20-1 combines with J gene TRBJ2-3, with D hard to call. The germline V and J ends were trimmed by 2 bases and 3 bases, with 6 bases remaining between them. The germline V gene has CDR1 DFQATT and CDR2 SNEGSKA (reference sequence). The CDR3 totals 12 residues. The CDR3, as DNA: TGCAGTGCTAGACGGGTGACAGATACGCAGTATTTT. The encoded protein is CSARRVTDTQYF.

Ten or more counts support this clonotype. The V gene is TRBV25-1, the J gene TRBJ2-2; 7 nucleotides match TRBD2. Trimming cost V 5 bases and J 6 bases; bases outside gene matches: 9. The CDR3 extends over 15 amino acids. CDR1 is MGHDK, CDR2 SYGVNS, per germline. As DNA, the CDR3 is TGTGCCAGCAGTCCGTACGGACTAGGGTCCGGGGAGCTGTTTTTT. Translating gives CASSPYGLGSGELFF.

J is TRBJ1-4 and V is TRBV7-2, with a tentative D call TRBD1 (6 bases). Germline V lookup: CDR1 SGHTA, CDR2 FQGNSA. Trimming cost V 5 bases and J 6 bases, with 13 bases left between them. The CDR3 runs 14 residues. The CDR3 loop is CASSASRTDEKLFF. The CDR3 DNA follows: TGTGCCAGCAGCGCCTCACGGACAGATGAAAAACTGTTTTTT.

The rearrangement links TRBV20-1 to TRBJ1-6; the match to TRBD1 covers 8 bases. The CDR3 extends over 15 amino acids. Germline trimming cut 0 bases from V and 7 bases from J; bases unmatched to any gene: 5. CDR1 and CDR2 (germline): DFQATT, SNEGSKA (reference sequence). CDR3 in DNA: TGCAGTGCTAGAGAACCGGGACAGGAAAATTCACCCCTCCACTTT. Translation: CSAREPGQENSPLHF.

This clonotype was counted once. The chain joins TRBV6-1 to TRBJ1-1; 8 bases line up with TRBD1. The germline V gene encodes CDR1 MNHNS and CDR2 SASEGT. The junction had 17 bases not matched to a gene; V was cut back by 7 bases and J by 4 bases. The CDR3 length is 17 residues. Here the CDR3 reads CASTRTGKQPQGTEAFF. In DNA form, the CDR3 reads TGTGCCAGCACCCGGACAGGGAAGCAGCCCCAGGGCACTGAAGCTTTCTTT.

This clonotype has a count of ten or more. DNA for the CDR3: TGCAGTGCTGCCGGAGGAAATCAGCCCCAGCATTTT. Its protein product is CSAAGGNQPQHF. V and J are TRBV20-1 and TRBJ1-5, with D uncertain. Germline V CDR1 and CDR2: DFQATT, SNEGSKA (reference sequence). Trimming stripped 5 bases from V and 4 bases from J, with 9 bases between. This CDR3 is built from 12 residues.

The V call is TRBV10-3, the J call TRBJ2-7; tentatively, D is TRBD1 or TRBD2 (5 bases each). Germline V CDR1 and CDR2: ENHRY, SYGVKD. The CDR3 loop spans 13 amino acids. The V and J ends lost 5 bases and 3 bases respectively, with 11 bases between them. The CDR3 sequence is CAISRGPLYEQYF. CDR3 coding DNA: TGTGCCATCAGTCGGGGCCCCCTCTACGAGCAGTACTTC.

The chain links TRBV10-3 to TRBJ2-7; D unclear. Trimming shortened V by 6 bases and J by 3 bases, and 6 bases separated the two germline ends. The CDR3 is 11 amino acids. The germline gives CDR1 ENHRY, CDR2 SYGVKD. The CDR3 region has the DNA TGTGCCATCAGGGTTGGCTACGAGCAGTACTTC. This gives the protein CAIRVGYEQYF.

This clonotype was seen ten or more times. This chain links TRBV7-8 with TRBJ1-2; D remains unclear. Germline CDR1 is SGHVS and CDR2 is FQNEAQ. The V end was cut by 6 bases, the J end by 4 bases, with 15 bases between. This CDR3 region has 14 residues. This CDR3 reads CASSSGGTAYGYTF. The DNA of the CDR3 is TGTGCCAGCAGTTCAGGAGGTACAGCCTATGGCTACACCTTC.

The CDR3 nucleotides are TGTGCCAGCAGCCGAGGGGGCGATGAGACCCAGTACTTC. Amino acids: CASSRGGDETQYF. The gene calls are TRBV11-2 and TRBJ2-5, with 7 bases matching TRBD1. Per germline, CDR1 SGHAT and CDR2 FQNNGV. The J segment lost 5 bases and the V segment lost 5 bases, leaving 5 bases of the junction unmatched. This CDR3 has 13 residues. Complete variable domain (other parts from reference TRBV11-2 and TRBJ2-5): EAGVAQSPRYKIIEKRQSVAFWCNPISGHATLYWYQQILGQGPKLLIQFQNNGVVDDSQLPKDRFSAERLKGVDSTLKIQPAKLEDSAVYLCASSRGGDETQYFGPGTRLLVL.

This clonotype showed up many times. The gene calls are TRBV2 and TRBJ2-1; 8 bases are shared with TRBD2. V shed 3 bases, J shed 9 bases, and the junction held 7 bases outside the gene matches. Germline lookup yields CDR1 SNHLY and CDR2 FYNNEI. CDR3 length: 14 residues. CDR3 protein: CASSDRAGVSEQFF. DNA of the CDR3: TGTGCCAGCAGTGACCGAGCGGGAGTCTCTGAGCAGTTCTTC.